Listed below are T cell receptor beta chains from one sample, sequenced in a study of quantifying T cell responses using KT2 cells. In TCRdb, the UMI-ligation and nested PCR reads were re-called with MiXCR into one record per CDR3 protein. Counted here are approximately 60,000 distinct CDR3 sequences, approximately 13% occurring once; the ten biggest clones make up roughly 9%. The specimen sequenced was PBMCs spiked with cells of the T cell clone KT2. The receptor set was obtained from a human donor. Each CDR3 is given with its conserved first and last residue. A D gene is named only where the DNA matches it firmly. Size tells how often a clone was seen (once, few, many) or the class of an expanded clone, and some rows leave it out.

J gene,CDR3 length,clone size,D gene,V gene,CDR3 protein,CDR3 DNA
TRBJ1-4,16,many,TRBD1,TRBV20-1,CSASPRPTGSGEKLFF,TGCAGTGCTAGTCCCCGCCCGACAGGGTCTGGAGAAAAACTGTTTTTT
TRBJ2-7,17,.,TRBD1,TRBV5-1,CASSSSPGQGAAYEQYF,TGCGCCAGCAGCTCCTCCCCGGGACAGGGGGCGGCCTACGAGCAGTACTTC
TRBJ2-3,14,few,.,TRBV20-1,CSALWLTSTDTQYF,TGCAGTGCCCTCTGGCTGACTAGCACAGATACGCAGTATTTT
TRBJ2-2,13,few,.,TRBV3-1,CASSQISPGELFF,TGTGCCAGCAGCCAAATAAGTCCCGGGGAGCTGTTTTTT
TRBJ2-2,15,few,TRBD2,TRBV7-9,CASSLTSADTGELFF,TGTGCCAGCAGCTTAACTAGCGCAGACACCGGGGAGCTGTTTTTT
TRBJ1-6,18,.,.,TRBV7-8,CASSSIAGARTHNSPLHF,TGTGCCAGCAGCAGCATCGCAGGGGCGCGAACTCATAATTCACCCCTCCACTTT
TRBJ1-1,15,.,.,TRBV11-3,CASSLNDRSGTEAFF,TGTGCCAGCAGCTTAAACGACAGGTCTGGCACTGAAGCTTTCTTT
TRBJ1-4,17,.,TRBD1,TRBV5-6,CASSQSVLGTANEKLFF,TGTGCCAGCAGCCAGTCGGTTCTTGGGACAGCTAATGAAAAACTGTTTTTT
TRBJ2-1,14,few,.,TRBV11-3,CASSLAVSASEQFF,TGTGCCAGCAGCTTAGCCGTTTCAGCGAGTGAGCAGTTCTTC
TRBJ2-2,15,few,.,TRBV6-2/TRBV6-3,CASSYFRVNTGELFF,TGTGCCAGCAGTTACTTTCGGGTGAACACCGGGGAGCTGTTTTTT
TRBJ1-3,15,.,TRBD1,TRBV9,CASRSDRDSGNTIYF,TGTGCCAGCAGGTCAGACAGGGACTCTGGAAACACCATATATTTT
TRBJ2-6,17,.,.,TRBV19,CASSIAGGGSGANVLTF,TGTGCCAGTAGTATCGCAGGGGGAGGCTCTGGGGCCAACGTCCTGACTTTC
TRBJ2-5,14,few,TRBD1,TRBV3-1,CASSHGTVQETQYF,TGTGCCAGCAGCCATGGGACAGTCCAAGAGACCCAGTACTTC
TRBJ2-1,16,.,TRBD2,TRBV14,CASSQDAGGLFIEQFF,TGTGCCAGCAGCCAAGACGCGGGGGGGCTGTTTATTGAGCAGTTCTTC
TRBJ1-1,10,few,.,TRBV2,CASGGSEAFF,TGTGCCAGCGGGGGGAGTGAAGCTTTCTTT
TRBJ2-7,13,few,TRBD1,TRBV14,CASSGQDSYEQYF,TGTGCCAGCAGCGGACAGGACTCCTACGAGCAGTACTTC
TRBJ2-2,15,few,.,TRBV5-1,CASSPGVAQTGELFF,TGCGCCAGCAGCCCGGGGGTAGCGCAGACCGGGGAGCTGTTTTTT
TRBJ1-4,16,few,.,TRBV6-5,CASSYWAPPGSEKLFF,TGTGCCAGCAGTTACTGGGCGCCACCGGGAAGTGAAAAACTGTTTTTT
TRBJ1-6,16,many,TRBD1,TRBV20-1,CSASPPRQGESSPLHF,TGCAGTGCTAGTCCCCCTCGACAGGGAGAAAGTTCACCCCTCCACTTT
TRBJ2-7,13,.,.,TRBV5-1,CAIWPLASYEQYF,TGCGCCATCTGGCCCCTAGCTTCCTACGAGCAGTACTTC
TRBJ2-1,13,once,TRBD1,TRBV19,CASADRAYNEQFF,TGTGCCAGTGCCGACAGGGCCTACAATGAGCAGTTCTTC
TRBJ2-4,15,.,.,TRBV12-3/TRBV12-4,CASSPMDSAKNIQYF,TGTGCCAGCAGTCCTATGGACAGCGCTAAAAACATTCAGTACTTC
TRBJ2-1,11,many,.,TRBV12-3/TRBV12-4,CASSLVNEQFF,TGTGCCAGCAGTTTAGTCAATGAGCAGTTCTTC
TRBJ1-2,16,many,TRBD1,TRBV13,CASRPNPRQGKDGYTF,TGTGCCAGCAGACCCAACCCCCGACAGGGGAAAGATGGCTACACCTTC
TRBJ2-7,16,.,.,TRBV7-9,CASSLAPSPDSYEQYF,TGTGCCAGCAGCTTAGCCCCCTCGCCAGACTCCTACGAGCAGTACTTC
TRBJ2-7,17,.,.,TRBV3-2,CASLYHSSGRIIHEQYF,TGTGCCAGCCTATACCACTCTAGCGGGAGAATCATACACGAGCAGTACTTC
TRBJ2-6,17,.,TRBD1,TRBV18,CASSRMTGNSGANVLTF,TGTGCCAGCTCCCGAATGACAGGGAACTCTGGGGCCAACGTCCTGACTTTC
TRBJ1-5,13,few,TRBD1,TRBV19,CASSSTGDQPQHF,TGTGCCAGTAGTTCTACAGGGGATCAGCCCCAGCATTTT
TRBJ2-5,11,.,.,TRBV2,CASGEEETQYF,TGTGCCAGCGGGGAGGAAGAGACCCAGTACTTC
TRBJ2-7,15,.,TRBD1,TRBV27,CASIGVGTGDYEQYF,TGTGCCAGCATTGGGGTTGGGACAGGGGACTACGAGCAGTACTTC
TRBJ2-3,14,many,.,TRBV18,CASSPTSGADTQYF,TGTGCCAGCTCACCGACGAGCGGAGCAGATACGCAGTATTTT
TRBJ2-2,14,few,.,TRBV6-2/TRBV6-3,CASRPFSSTGELFF,TGTGCCAGCAGACCTTTTAGCAGCACCGGGGAGCTGTTTTTT
TRBJ2-1,14,medium-sized,TRBD1,TRBV6-4,CASSDSTGGNEQFF,TGTGCCAGCAGTGACTCGACAGGGGGCAATGAGCAGTTCTTC
TRBJ1-5,15,.,.,TRBV3-1,CASSPTLNSNQPQHF,TGTGCCAGCAGCCCGACATTGAATAGCAATCAGCCCCAGCATTTT
TRBJ1-5,15,few,.,TRBV12-3/TRBV12-4,CASSLSREKNQPQHF,TGTGCCAGCAGTTTAAGCAGGGAGAAGAATCAGCCCCAGCATTTT
TRBJ1-1,13,.,.,TRBV12-3/TRBV12-4,CASSLLDLAEAFF,TGTGCCAGCAGTTTGCTGGACTTAGCTGAAGCTTTCTTT
TRBJ2-1,12,many,.,TRBV4-2,CASSLEVGEQFF,TGTGCCAGCAGCCTCGAGGTCGGGGAGCAGTTCTTC
TRBJ1-6,14,once,.,TRBV6-5,CASSTGSYNSPLHF,TGTGCCAGCAGCACAGGGTCTTATAATTCACCCCTCCACTTT
TRBJ2-5,14,many,TRBD2,TRBV6-5,CASRPSGSLETQYF,TGTGCCAGCAGACCTAGCGGGAGTTTAGAGACCCAGTACTTC
TRBJ2-6,17,.,TRBD2,TRBV6-2/TRBV6-3,CASTRGGSYSGANVLTF,TGTGCCAGCACCCGGGGGGGATCGTACTCTGGGGCCAACGTCCTGACTTTC
TRBJ2-3,15,few,TRBD2,TRBV5-1,CASSFVGGSADTQYF,TGCGCCAGCAGCTTCGTGGGGGGGTCGGCTGATACGCAGTATTTT
TRBJ2-3,12,.,.,TRBV2,CASAYIGRLIGF,TGTGCCAGCGCGTACATAGGACGCTTAATTGGTTTT
TRBJ2-7,14,.,.,TRBV7-2,CASSPDSNSYEQYF,TGTGCCAGCAGTCCGGACAGTAACTCCTACGAGCAGTACTTC
TRBJ2-3,12,.,.,TRBV7-2,CASSKLADTQYF,TGTGCCAGCAGCAAACTCGCAGATACGCAGTATTTT
TRBJ1-5,16,.,.,TRBV6-5,CASSPYRQSSNQPQHF,TGTGCCAGCAGTCCGTACCGACAGAGTAGCAATCAGCCCCAGCATTTT
TRBJ1-5,13,.,.,TRBV2,CASSEEDNQPQHF,TGTGCCAGCAGTGAAGAAGACAATCAGCCCCAGCATTTT
TRBJ1-2,12,once,.,TRBV10-1,CASSDSNYGYTF,TGCGCCAGCAGCGACAGCAACTATGGCTACACCTTC